Detailed here is one T cell receptor (beta chain). Matched for age and sex, the controls were healthy donors. The data derive from a study of CD8 T cells in Susac syndrome. The RNA, about 0.5 to 1 ug, was put through reverse transcription using random hexamers. Via MiXCR, TCRdb re-called the immunoSEQ multiplex PCR reads, giving one row per CDR3 protein. The sample carries 45,000 or so distinct CDR3 sequences, roughly 93% recorded once. Trimming left V 7 bases short and J 0 bases short, with 11 bases between. The CDR3 loop spans 14 amino acids. This rearrangement joins TRBV12-3 or TRBV12-4 to TRBJ2-3, with D tentatively TRBD2 (5 bases). This clonotype originated in a human donor in good health. Sequencing was performed on CD8+ T cells from PBMCs. CDR3 amino acids: CASTFGDSTDTQYF. In DNA, the CDR3 is TGTGCCAGCACCTTCGGGGATAGCACAGATACGCAGTATTTT.